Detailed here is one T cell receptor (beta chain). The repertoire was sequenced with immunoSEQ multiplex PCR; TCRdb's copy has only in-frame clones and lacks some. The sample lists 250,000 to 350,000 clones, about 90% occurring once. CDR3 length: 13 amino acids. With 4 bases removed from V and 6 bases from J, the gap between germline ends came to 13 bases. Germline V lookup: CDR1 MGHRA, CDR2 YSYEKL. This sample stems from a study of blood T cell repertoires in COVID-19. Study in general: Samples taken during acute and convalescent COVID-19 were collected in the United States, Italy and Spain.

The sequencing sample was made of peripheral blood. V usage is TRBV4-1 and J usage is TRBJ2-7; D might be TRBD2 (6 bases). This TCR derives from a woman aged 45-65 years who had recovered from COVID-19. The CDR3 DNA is TGCGCCAGCAGCCGAGGGGAGGTAGGCGAGCAGTACTTC. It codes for CASSRGEVGEQYF.